Listed below are T cell receptor beta chains from one sample, sequenced in a study of chemoradiotherapy in HPV16-positive cancers. Some clones are missing from TCRdb's copy, which holds only in-frame ones; the method was immunoSEQ multiplex PCR. This sample carries tens of thousands of clones, about 88% of them seen once, and the ten largest clones take roughly 2%. The sequences come from blood, collected from a patient who underwent chemoradiotherapy. These receptors were taken from a human donor with HPV-associated anogenital cancer. Each CDR3 is given without its conserved first and last residue.

v_call cdr3_aa
TRBV12-5 ASGLGTEGWGGYT
TRBV28 ASRSQGGAYEQY
TRBV15 ATSRDQGNYEQY
TRBV10-3 AISEGYEQY
TRBV4-3 ASSKVLTQGERGYT
TRBV18 ASSPSGLNTGELF
TRBV6-1 ASSETSGGGEKLF
TRBV14 ASSRAGSHNSPLH
TRBV7-2 ASSLFAANGSPLH
TRBV11-2 ASSPGTGATEAF
TRBV7-9 ASSLDRGRHEQY
TRBV19 ASSIEAGAYGYT
TRBV7-3 ASSLQGPFTMNTEAF
TRBV5-1 ASSSLQGQVGELF
TRBV28 ASSFRPLIGSSWQY
TRBV10-3 AIRGRANTEAF
TRBV2 AMTSMDSYEQY
TRBV10-3 AISPRAGSDTQY
TRBV5-1 ASSPLPGEGTYEQY
TRBV5-1 ASRYQSNEKLF